This T cell receptor beta chain derives from a study of control samples from healthy donors and cancer patients. TCRdb keeps only in-frame clones here, not all; method: immunoSEQ multiplex PCR. The sample has tens of thousands of clones, roughly nine tenths seen once. The receptor's source is a woman under 40 in good health. The sequenced sample consisted of blood.

The CDR3 reads CASSLGQFGNQNTEAFF. The CDR3 nucleotides read TGTGCCAGCAGCTTAGGTCAGTTCGGGAACCAGAACACTGAAGCTTTCTTT. The chain combines TRBV7-8 with TRBJ1-1; D uncertain. CDR3 size: 17 residues. The germline CDR1 and CDR2 sequences are SGHVS and FQNEAQ. V lost 1 base and J 1 base, leaving 16 bases between the germline ends.